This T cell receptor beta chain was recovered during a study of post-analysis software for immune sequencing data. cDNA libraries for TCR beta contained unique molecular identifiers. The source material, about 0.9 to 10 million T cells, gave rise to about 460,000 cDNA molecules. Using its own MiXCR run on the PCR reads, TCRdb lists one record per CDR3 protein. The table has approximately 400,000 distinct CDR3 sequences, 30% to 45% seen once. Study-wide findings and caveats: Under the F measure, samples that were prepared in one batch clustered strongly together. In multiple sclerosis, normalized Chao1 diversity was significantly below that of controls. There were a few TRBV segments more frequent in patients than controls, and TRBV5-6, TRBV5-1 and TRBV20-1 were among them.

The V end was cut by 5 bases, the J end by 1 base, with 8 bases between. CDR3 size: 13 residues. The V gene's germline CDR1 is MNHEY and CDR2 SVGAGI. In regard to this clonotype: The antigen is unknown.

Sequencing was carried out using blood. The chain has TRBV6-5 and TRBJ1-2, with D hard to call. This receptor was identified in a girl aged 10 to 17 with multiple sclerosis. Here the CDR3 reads CASSRDFNYGYTF. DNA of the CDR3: TGTGCCAGCAGTCGGGATTTTAACTATGGCTACACCTTC.